The next 10 T cell receptor beta chains were all read from a single sample in a study of blood T cell repertoires in COVID-19. TCRdb keeps only in-frame clones here, not all; method: immunoSEQ multiplex PCR. The sample gives 250,000 or so clones, approximately 85% of which show up once; 4% is in the top ten. Specimen: peripheral blood. These TCRs come from a man in his forties or fifties with acute or convalescent COVID-19.

V gene TRBV3-1 (or the pseudogene TRBV3-2) combines with J gene TRBJ2-3; TRBD2 agrees at 8 bases. The CDR3 loop spans 14 amino acids. CDR1 and CDR2 from the germline V gene are LGHDT and YNNKEL (reference sequence). The V and J ends lost 7 bases and 0 bases, in that order; junction bases with no gene match: 3. The CDR3 loop reads CASILAGSTDTQYF. DNA for the CDR3: TGTGCCAGCATCTTAGCGGGGAGCACAGATACGCAGTATTTT.

As to this clone: Other DNA sequences from this sample encode an identical CDR3 as well. The chain recombines TRBV6-1 with TRBJ2-1; 9 bases agree with TRBD2. CDR3 length equals 15 residues. V shed 3 bases, J shed 4 bases, and the junction held 4 bases outside the gene matches. Germline CDR1 and CDR2: MNHNS and SASEGT. Here the CDR3 DNA reads TGTGCCAGCAGTGATCGGCGGGGGGGGTACAATGAGCAGTTCTTC. This sequence encodes CASSDRRGGYNEQFF.

V usage is TRBV2 and J usage is TRBJ1-4, with D maybe TRBD1 (5 bases). This CDR3 is built from 13 residues. CDR1 is SNHLY and CDR2 is FYNNEI in the germline V gene. Trimming took 10 bases from V and 4 from J, leaving 13 bases between them. CDR3 protein: CANSGWNNEKLFF. CDR3 DNA sequence: TGTGCCAACTCAGGGTGGAATAATGAAAAACTGTTTTTT.

The rearrangement joins TRBV18 to TRBJ2-1, with D possibly TRBD2 on 5 matching bases. The CDR3 consists of 12 residues. Germline values: CDR1 KGHSH, CDR2 LQKENI. The V gene lost 3 bases and the J gene lost 7 bases, with 7 bases spanning the gap. CDR3 region: CASSPPGNEQFF. CDR3 DNA sequence: TGTGCCAGCTCACCTCCGGGGAATGAGCAGTTCTTC. The complete variable domain, with remaining parts taken from reference TRBV18 and TRBJ2-1, reads NAGVMQNPRHLVRRRGQEARLRCSPMKGHSHVYWYRQLPEEGLKFMVYLQKENIIDESGMPKERFSAEFPKEGPSILRIQQVVRGDSAAYFCASSPPGNEQFFGPGTRLTVL.

The chain joins TRBV5-8 to TRBJ2-7; TRBD1 might be the D (6 bases). CDR3 length: 15 residues. The V gene lost 5 bases and the J gene lost 2 bases, with 17 bases spanning the gap. Germline CDR1 reads SGHTS; CDR2 reads YDEGEE. The CDR3 sequence is CASRPGTTQTYEQYF. In DNA form, the CDR3 reads TGTGCCAGCAGACCCGGGACAACCCAGACCTACGAGCAGTACTTC.

The rearrangement links TRBV5-1 to TRBJ1-5, with TRBD1 identical over 7 bases. V shed 2 bases and J 5 bases; nucleotides not matched to a gene: 1. The CDR3 is made up of 13 amino acids. Per the germline V gene, CDR1 is SGHRS and CDR2 is YFSETQ. The CDR3 protein is CASSLTGDQPQHF. CDR3 nucleotide sequence: TGCGCCAGCAGCTTAACAGGGGATCAGCCCCAGCATTTT.

The chain uses TRBV9 and TRBJ1-6; 7 bases map to TRBD1. CDR1 SGDLS and CDR2 YYNGEE come from the germline V gene. CDR3 length: 15 amino acids. Germline trimming cut 3 bases from V and 4 bases from J; bases unmatched to any gene: 4. Here the CDR3 reads CASSGGQAYNSPLHF. For the CDR3, the DNA is TGTGCCAGCAGCGGCGGACAGGCGTATAATTCACCCCTCCACTTT.

CDR3 region: CAWSGDAGATEAFF. CDR3 nucleotide sequence: TGTGCCTGGAGTGGAGACGCGGGGGCCACTGAAGCTTTCTTT. The chain joins TRBV30 to TRBJ1-1; possibly TRBD1 for D (6 bases). The CDR3 is 14 amino acids. V gave up 1 base and J gave up 4 bases, with 13 bases separating them. CDR1 and CDR2 (germline): GTSNPN, SVGIG (reference sequence).

Worth noting for this clone: At the DNA level, this CDR3 is encoded by other sequences in the same sample as well. V gene TRBV28 combines with J gene TRBJ2-7; D is perhaps TRBD2 (5 bases). This CDR3 region has 12 residues. The germline V gene encodes CDR1 MDHEN and CDR2 SYDVKM. Trimming took 3 bases from V and 7 from J, leaving 10 bases between them. CDR3 region: CASSFGGGEQYF. The CDR3 DNA follows: TGTGCCAGCAGTTTCGGAGGTGGTGAGCAGTACTTC.

V usage is TRBV30 and J usage is TRBJ1-5; D uncertain. The V end was cut by 1 base, the J end by 5 bases, with 9 bases between. Germline-derived CDR1 and CDR2 are GTSNPN and SVGIG (reference sequence). The CDR3 runs 13 residues. CDR3 bases: TGTGCCTGGAGTGAGACATTTGATCAGCCCCAGCATTTT. The encoded protein is CAWSETFDQPQHF.